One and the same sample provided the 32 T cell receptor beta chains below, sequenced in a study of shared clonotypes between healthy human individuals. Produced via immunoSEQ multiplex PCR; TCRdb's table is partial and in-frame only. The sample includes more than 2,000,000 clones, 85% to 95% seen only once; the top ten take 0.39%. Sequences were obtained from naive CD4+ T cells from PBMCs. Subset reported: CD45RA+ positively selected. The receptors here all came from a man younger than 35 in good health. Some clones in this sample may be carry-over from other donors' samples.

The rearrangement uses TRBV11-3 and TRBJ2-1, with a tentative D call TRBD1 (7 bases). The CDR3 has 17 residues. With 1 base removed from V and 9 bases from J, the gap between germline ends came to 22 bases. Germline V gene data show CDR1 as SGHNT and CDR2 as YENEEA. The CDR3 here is CASSLGTQGGVLGEQFF. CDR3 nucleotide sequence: TGTGCCAGCAGCTTAGGGACTCAGGGGGGCGTCCTCGGTGAGCAGTTCTTC.

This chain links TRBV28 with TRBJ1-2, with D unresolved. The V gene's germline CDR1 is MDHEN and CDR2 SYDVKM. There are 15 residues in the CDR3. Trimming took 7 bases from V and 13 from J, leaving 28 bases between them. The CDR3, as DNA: TGTGCCAGCAACTTACGGACGGGCTTTGACTTAAGAGGCACCTTC. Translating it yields CASNLRTGFDLRGTF.

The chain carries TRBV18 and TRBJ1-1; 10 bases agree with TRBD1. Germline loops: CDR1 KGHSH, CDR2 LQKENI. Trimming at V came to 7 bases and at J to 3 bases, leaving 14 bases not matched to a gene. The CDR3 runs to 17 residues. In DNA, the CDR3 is TGTGCCAGCTACCCGGACAGGGGGTCTCCGGGGGACACTGAAGCTTTCTTT. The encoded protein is CASYPDRGSPGDTEAFF.

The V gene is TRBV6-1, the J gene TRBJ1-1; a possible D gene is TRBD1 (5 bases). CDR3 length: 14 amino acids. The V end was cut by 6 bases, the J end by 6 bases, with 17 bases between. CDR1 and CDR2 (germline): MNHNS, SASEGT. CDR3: CASRGGSNSAEAFF. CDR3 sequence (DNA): TGTGCCAGCAGGGGGGGATCAAATTCGGCTGAAGCTTTCTTT.

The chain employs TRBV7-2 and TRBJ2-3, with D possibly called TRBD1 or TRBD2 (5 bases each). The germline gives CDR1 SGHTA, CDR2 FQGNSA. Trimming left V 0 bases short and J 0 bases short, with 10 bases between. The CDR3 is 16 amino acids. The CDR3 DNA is TGTGCCAGCAGCTTAGCCTGGGACGGAAGCACAGATACGCAGTATTTT. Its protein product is CASSLAWDGSTDTQYF. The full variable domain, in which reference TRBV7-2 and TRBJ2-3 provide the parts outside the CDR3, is GAGVSQSPSNKVTEKGKDVELRCDPISGHTALYWYRQSLGQGLEFLIYFQGNSAPDKSGLPSDRFSAERTGGSVSTLTIQRTQQEDSAVYLCASSLAWDGSTDTQYFGPGTRLTVL.

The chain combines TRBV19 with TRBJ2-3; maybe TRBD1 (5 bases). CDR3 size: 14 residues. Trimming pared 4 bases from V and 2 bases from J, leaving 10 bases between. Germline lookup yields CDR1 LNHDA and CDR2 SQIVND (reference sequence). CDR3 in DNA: TGTGCCAGTAGTACCCACAGGTACACAGATACGCAGTATTTT. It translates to CASSTHRYTDTQYF.

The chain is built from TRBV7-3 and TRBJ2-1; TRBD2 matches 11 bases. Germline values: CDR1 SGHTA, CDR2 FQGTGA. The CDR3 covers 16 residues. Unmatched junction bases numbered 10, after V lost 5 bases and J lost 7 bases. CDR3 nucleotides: TGTGCCAGCAGCATGGTAGCGGGAGGGCCGGGAAATGAGCAGTTCTTC. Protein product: CASSMVAGGPGNEQFF. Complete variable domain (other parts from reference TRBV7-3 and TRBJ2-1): GAGVSQTPSNKVTEKGKYVELRCDPISGHTALYWYRQSLGQGPEFLIYFQGTGAADDSGLPNDRFFAVRPEGSVSTLKIQRTERGDSAVYLCASSMVAGGPGNEQFFGPGTRLTVL.

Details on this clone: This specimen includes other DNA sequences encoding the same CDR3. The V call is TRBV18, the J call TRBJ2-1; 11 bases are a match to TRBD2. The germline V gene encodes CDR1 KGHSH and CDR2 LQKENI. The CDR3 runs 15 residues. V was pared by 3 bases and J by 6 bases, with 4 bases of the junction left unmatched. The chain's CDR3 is CASSPPLAGGNEQFF. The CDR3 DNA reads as TGTGCCAGCTCACCTCCCCTAGCGGGGGGCAATGAGCAGTTCTTC.

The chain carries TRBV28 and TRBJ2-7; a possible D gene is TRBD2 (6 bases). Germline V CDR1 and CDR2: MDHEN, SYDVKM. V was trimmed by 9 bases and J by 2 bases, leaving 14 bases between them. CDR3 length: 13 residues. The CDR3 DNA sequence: TGTGCCAGGGGGCGGGACGGGGCCTACGAGCAGTACTTC. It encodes CARGRDGAYEQYF.

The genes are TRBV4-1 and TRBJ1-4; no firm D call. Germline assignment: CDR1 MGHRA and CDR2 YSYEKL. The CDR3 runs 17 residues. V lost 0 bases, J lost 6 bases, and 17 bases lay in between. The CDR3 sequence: CASSQDTRGTDHEKLFF. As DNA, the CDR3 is TGCGCCAGCAGCCAAGATACGCGGGGTACTGATCATGAAAAACTGTTTTTT.

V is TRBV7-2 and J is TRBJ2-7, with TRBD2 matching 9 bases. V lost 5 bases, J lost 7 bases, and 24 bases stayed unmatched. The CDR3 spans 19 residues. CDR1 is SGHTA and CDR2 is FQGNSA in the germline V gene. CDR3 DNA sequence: TGTGCCAGCAGCCGATACGGGACGGCCAATAGCGGGAGAAGGAGTGAGCAGTACTTC. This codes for CASSRYGTANSGRRSEQYF.

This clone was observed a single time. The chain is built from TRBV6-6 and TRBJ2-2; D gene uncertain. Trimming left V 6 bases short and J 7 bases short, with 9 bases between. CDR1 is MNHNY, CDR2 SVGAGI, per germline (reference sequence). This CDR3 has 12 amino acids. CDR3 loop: CASRPDGGELFF. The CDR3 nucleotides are TGTGCCAGCAGGCCGGACGGCGGGGAGCTGTTTTTT.

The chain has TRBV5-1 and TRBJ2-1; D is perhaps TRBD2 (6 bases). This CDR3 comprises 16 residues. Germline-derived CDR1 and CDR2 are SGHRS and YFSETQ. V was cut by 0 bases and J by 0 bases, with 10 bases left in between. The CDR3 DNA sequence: TGCGCCAGCAGCTTGGGGACTAACCCCTCCTACAATGAGCAGTTCTTC. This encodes CASSLGTNPSYNEQFF. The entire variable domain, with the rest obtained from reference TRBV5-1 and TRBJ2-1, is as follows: KAGVTQTPRYLIKTRGQQVTLSCSPISGHRSVSWYQQTPGQGLQFLFEYFSETQRNKGNFPGRFSGRQFSNSRSEMNVSTLELGDSALYLCASSLGTNPSYNEQFFGPGTRLTVL.

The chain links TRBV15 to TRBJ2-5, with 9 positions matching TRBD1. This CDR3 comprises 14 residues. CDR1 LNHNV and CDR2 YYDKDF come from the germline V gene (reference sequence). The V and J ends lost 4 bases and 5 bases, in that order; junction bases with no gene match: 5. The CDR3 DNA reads TGTGCCACCAGCATCCTAGGACAGGGGGAGACCCAGTACTTC. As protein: CATSILGQGETQYF. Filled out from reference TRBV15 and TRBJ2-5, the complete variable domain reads DAMVIQNPRYQVTQFGKPVTLSCSQTLNHNVMYWYQQKSSQAPKLLFHYYDKDFNNEADTPDNFQSRRPNTSFCFLDIRSPGLGDTAMYLCATSILGQGETQYFGPGTRLLVL.

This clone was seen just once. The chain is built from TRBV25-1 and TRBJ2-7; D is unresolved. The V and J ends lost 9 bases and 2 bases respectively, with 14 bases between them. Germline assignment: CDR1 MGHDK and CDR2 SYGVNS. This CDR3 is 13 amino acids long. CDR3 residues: CARATDGTYEQYF. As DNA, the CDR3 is TGTGCCAGAGCAACGGACGGAACCTACGAGCAGTACTTC.

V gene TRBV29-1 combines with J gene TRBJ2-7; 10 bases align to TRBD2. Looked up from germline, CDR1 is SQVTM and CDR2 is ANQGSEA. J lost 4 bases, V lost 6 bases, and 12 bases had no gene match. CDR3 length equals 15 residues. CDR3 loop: CSVSLRLAGAYEQYF. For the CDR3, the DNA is TGCAGCGTCTCCCTCAGGCTAGCGGGAGCTTACGAGCAGTACTTC.

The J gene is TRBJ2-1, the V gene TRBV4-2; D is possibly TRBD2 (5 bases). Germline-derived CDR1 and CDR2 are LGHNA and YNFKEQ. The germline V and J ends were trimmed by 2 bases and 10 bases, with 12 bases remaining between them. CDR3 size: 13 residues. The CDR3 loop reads CASSQLTRGEQFF. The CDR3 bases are TGTGCCAGCAGCCAACTAACCCGCGGGGAGCAGTTCTTC.

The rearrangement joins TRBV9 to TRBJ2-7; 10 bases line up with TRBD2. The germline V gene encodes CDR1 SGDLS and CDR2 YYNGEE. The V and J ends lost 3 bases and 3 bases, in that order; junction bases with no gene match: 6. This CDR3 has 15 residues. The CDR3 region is CASSAAGTSVYEQYF. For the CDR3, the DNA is TGTGCCAGCAGCGCCGCCGGGACTAGCGTCTACGAGCAGTACTTC.

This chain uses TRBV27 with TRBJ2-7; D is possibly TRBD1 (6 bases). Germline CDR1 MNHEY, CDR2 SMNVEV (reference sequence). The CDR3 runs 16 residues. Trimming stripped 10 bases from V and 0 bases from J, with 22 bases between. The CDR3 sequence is CANTSGTKTTSYEQYF. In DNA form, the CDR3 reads TGTGCCAACACCTCCGGGACAAAAACAACCTCCTACGAGCAGTACTTC.

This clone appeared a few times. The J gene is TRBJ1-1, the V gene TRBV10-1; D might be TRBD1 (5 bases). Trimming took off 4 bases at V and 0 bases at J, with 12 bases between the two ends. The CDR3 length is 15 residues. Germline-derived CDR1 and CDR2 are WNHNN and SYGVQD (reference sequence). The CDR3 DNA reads TGCGCCAGCAGTGCCGAGGGGAGTTTGAACACTGAAGCTTTCTTT. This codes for CASSAEGSLNTEAFF.

CDR3 nucleotides: TGCGCCAGCAGCCAAGAGGGGCTTCGGCGGAGCAATCAGCCCCAGCATTTT. Its protein is CASSQEGLRRSNQPQHF. The chain links TRBV4-1 to TRBJ1-5; D is perhaps TRBD1 (5 bases). The CDR3 contains 17 residues. Per the germline V gene, CDR1 is MGHRA and CDR2 is YSYEKL. The V end lost 0 bases, the J end lost 1 base, and 13 bases lay between the germline ends.

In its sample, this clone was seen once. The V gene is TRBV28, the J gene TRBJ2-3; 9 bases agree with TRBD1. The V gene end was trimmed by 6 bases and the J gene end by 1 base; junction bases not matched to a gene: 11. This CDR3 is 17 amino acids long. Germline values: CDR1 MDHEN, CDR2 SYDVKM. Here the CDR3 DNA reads TGTGCCAGCAGGGACCGGACAGGGGAGTTGGGCACAGATACGCAGTATTTT. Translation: CASRDRTGELGTDTQYF.

CDR3 sequence (DNA): TGTGCCAGCAGCTTATTACCGGAGGGGACAGGGCTCACAGATACGCAGTATTTT. It encodes CASSLLPEGTGLTDTQYF. This chain links TRBV11-1 with TRBJ2-3, with 9 bases aligning to TRBD1. There are 18 residues in the CDR3. Trimming removed 2 bases from V and 2 bases from J; junction bases left unmatched: 11. Germline V gives CDR1 SGHAT, CDR2 FQDESV (reference sequence).

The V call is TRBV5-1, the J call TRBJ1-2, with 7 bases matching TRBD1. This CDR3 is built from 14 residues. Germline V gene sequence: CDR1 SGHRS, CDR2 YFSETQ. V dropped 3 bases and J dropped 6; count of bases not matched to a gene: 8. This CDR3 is CASSSDRAENGYTF. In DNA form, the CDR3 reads TGCGCCAGCAGCTCCGACAGGGCCGAAAATGGCTACACCTTC. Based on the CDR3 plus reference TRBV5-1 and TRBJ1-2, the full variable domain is KAGVTQTPRYLIKTRGQQVTLSCSPISGHRSVSWYQQTPGQGLQFLFEYFSETQRNKGNFPGRFSGRQFSNSRSEMNVSTLELGDSALYLCASSSDRAENGYTFGSGTRLTVV.

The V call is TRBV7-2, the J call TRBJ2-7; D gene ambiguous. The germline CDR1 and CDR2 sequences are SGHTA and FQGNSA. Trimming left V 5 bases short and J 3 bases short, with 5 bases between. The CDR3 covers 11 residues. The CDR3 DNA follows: TGTGCCAGCAGCAACGTCTACGAGCAGTACTTC. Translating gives CASSNVYEQYF.

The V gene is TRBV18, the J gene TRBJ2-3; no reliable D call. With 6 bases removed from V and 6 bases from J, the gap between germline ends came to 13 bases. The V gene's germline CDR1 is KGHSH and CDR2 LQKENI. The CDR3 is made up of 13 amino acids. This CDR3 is CASSERPVDTQYF. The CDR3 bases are TGTGCCAGCTCCGAGAGGCCTGTGGATACGCAGTATTTT.

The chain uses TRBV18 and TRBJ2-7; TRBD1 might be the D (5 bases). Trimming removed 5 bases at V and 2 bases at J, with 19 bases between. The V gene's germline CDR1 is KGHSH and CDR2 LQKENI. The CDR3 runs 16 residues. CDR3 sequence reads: CASSLKGSRDTYEQYF. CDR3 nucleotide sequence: TGTGCCAGCTCATTGAAGGGGTCTAGGGATACCTACGAGCAGTACTTC.

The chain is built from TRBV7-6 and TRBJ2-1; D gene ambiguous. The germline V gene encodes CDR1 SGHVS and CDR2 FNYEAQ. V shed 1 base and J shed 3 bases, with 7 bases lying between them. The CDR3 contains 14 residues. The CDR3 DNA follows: TGTGCCAGCAGCTTAGGGATCTACTACAATGAGCAGTTCTTC. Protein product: CASSLGIYYNEQFF.

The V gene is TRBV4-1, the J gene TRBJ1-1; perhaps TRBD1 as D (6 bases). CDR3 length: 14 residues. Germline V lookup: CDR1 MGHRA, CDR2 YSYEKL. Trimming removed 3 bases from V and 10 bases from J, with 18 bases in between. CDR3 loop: CASSQPTRTVRAFF. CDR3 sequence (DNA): TGCGCCAGCAGCCAGCCGACCCGGACAGTGCGAGCTTTCTTT.

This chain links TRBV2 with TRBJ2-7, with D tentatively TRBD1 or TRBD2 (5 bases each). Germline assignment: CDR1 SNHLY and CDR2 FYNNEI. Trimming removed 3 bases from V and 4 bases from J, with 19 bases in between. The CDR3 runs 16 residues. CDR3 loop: CASSDASSRGDYEQYF. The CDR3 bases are TGTGCCAGCAGTGATGCGAGCTCGCGAGGGGATTACGAGCAGTACTTC.

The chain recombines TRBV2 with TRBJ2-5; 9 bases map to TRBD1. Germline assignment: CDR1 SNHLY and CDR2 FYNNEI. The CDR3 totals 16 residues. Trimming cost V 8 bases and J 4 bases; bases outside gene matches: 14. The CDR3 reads CASVFSTGGVLETQYF. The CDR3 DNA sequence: TGTGCCAGCGTTTTTAGTACAGGGGGCGTACTAGAGACCCAGTACTTC.

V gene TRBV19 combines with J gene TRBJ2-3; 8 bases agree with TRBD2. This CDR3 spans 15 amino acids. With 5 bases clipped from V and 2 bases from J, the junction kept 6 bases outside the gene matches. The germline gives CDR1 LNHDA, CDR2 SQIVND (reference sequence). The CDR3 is CASSSTSGFTDTQYF. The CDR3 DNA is TGTGCCAGTAGTTCAACTAGCGGATTCACAGATACGCAGTATTTT.